This T cell receptor (beta chain) was sequenced in a study of shared clonotypes between healthy human individuals. Study as a whole: Researchers assigned three CD4 naive, three CD4 memory, two CD8 naive and one CD8 memory plate to each donor. Broader study findings: Genetic and exposure-history diversity was limited by the few donors.

Clones were read by immunoSEQ multiplex PCR, and TCRdb kept only the in-frame ones, dropping some. The repertoire holds 550,000 to 750,000 clones, with 95% to 96% as singletons. J gave up 0 bases and V 5 bases, and 3 bases lay outside the gene matches. This CDR3 is built from 14 residues. Germline CDR1 reads MNHEY; CDR2 reads SMNVEV (reference sequence). As to this clone: As yet, its antigen is unknown.

CD8 cells classed as naive were CD45RO-negative and positively selected for CCR7, excluding terminally differentiated effector memory CD45RA+ cells. The chain is built from TRBV27 and TRBJ1-1; 7 bases are shared with TRBD1. The sequenced sample was naive CD8+ T cells sorted from blood. This receptor was taken from a woman in her 30s in good health. For the CDR3, the DNA is TGTGCCAGCAGTCCGGGACAGATGAACACTGAAGCTTTCTTT. Translating gives CASSPGQMNTEAFF.